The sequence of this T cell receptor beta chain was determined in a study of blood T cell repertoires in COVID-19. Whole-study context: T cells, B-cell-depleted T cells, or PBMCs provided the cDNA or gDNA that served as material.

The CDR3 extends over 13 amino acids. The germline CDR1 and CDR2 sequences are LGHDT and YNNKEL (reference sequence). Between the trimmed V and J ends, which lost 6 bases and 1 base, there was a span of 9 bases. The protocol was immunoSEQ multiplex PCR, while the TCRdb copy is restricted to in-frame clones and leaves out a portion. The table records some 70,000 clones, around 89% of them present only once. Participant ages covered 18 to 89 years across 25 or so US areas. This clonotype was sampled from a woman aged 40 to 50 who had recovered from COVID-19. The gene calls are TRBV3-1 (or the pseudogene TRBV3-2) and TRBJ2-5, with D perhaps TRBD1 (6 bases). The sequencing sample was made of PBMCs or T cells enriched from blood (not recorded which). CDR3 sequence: CASRDRSQETQYF. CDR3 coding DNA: TGTGCCAGCAGAGACAGGTCCCAAGAGACCCAGTACTTC.